This entry concerns a single T cell receptor (beta chain). There is no known antigen for this receptor. Base qualities are not recorded, but no much larger clone differs from it by a single base. The library relied on the immunoSEQ multiplex PCR assay. For the multiplex PCR, a mixture combining 60 forward primers for TCR Vbeta segments and 13 reverse primers for TCR Jbeta segments was used. The CDR3 region of rearranged TCR beta genes was amplified from genomic DNA by a multiplex PCR assay. The Illumina HiSeq System was used to sequence the amplified TCR beta libraries as 87-base-pair reads. Concerning the study's data processing: A later analysis tallied 70 million to 100 million unique TCR beta chains across the 666 repertoires, and around 9.9 million of those chains were shared by two or more donors. A nearest-neighbor algorithm error-corrected the raw reads and collapsed the reads into unique sequences, merging closely related sequences to remove PCR and sequencing errors. Alignment of CDR3 sequences to IMGT reference sequences was used to assign V, D and J gene segments. For a sequence to be retained, a match of at least six nucleotides to both a V gene segment and a J gene segment was required. A rearrangement counted as productive if the CDR3 had no stop codons and remained in frame with V and J, and every other rearrangement counted as non-productive. Following IMGT convention, CDR3 was defined as the stretch from the second conserved V-encoded cysteine up to the conserved J-encoded phenylalanine. Sequences without an unambiguous match to a single V gene segment were excluded from the earlier analysis of a few hundred of the donors. In an earlier analysis of approximately 550 of the donors, V segments were called functional above 56.7% productive rearrangements and were called segregating when the between-donor standard deviation exceeded 5%. A statistical classification framework was built to diagnose cytomegalovirus status from the catalog of TCR beta chain sequences. In a later analysis, V and J genes were assigned by comparing TCR nucleotide sequences against IMGT/GENE-DB human TR gene sequences. A later analysis assigned CDR3 sequences and most-parsimonious VDJ recombination scenarios with the TCRdist pipeline. In a later analysis, each TCR beta chain was defined by its CDR3 amino acid sequence together with its V-gene family, and reads without a unique V-gene family were excluded. As a way to deal with suspected cross-contamination and a sequencing artifact, a later analysis dropped nearly 600 nucleotide sequences that were highly shared and had low generation probability. In a later analysis, a clonal expansion index was calculated for each public chain from normalized within-repertoire ranks of inferred template counts. In a later analysis, generation probabilities were computed with a VDJ recombination model fitted to out-of-frame rearrangements, and the resulting probabilities were checked against IGoR. In a later analysis, TCR-TCR, TCR-HLA and TCR-CMV co-occurrence was scored with hypergeometric tests, and a repertoire-size bias correction was applied to TCR pairs. To estimate false discovery rates, a later analysis permuted the HLA or CMV assignments 20 times. In a later analysis, co-occurring TCRs were grouped using DBSCAN, with TCRdist sequence similarity added in when clustering inside HLA-allele-positive subsets. For co-occurrence clustering, repertoires with fewer than 30,000 or more than 120,000 public chains were excluded, along with five or six repertoires with anomalous nucleotide sharing. TCRdb holds this immuneACCESS table with in-frame rearrangements only. Some clones are missing; in checked studies, unresolved V genes explain under half, and the rest has no known cause. The V and J calls and the clone size are those of that table, but D and trimming were determined from the DNA. The sample table contains over 85,000 clones; only one count was recorded for nearly 80% of them. Around 3.8% of the sample lies in the top ten.

The cohort comprised some 680 healthy bone marrow donors. All cohort members were sampled while nominally healthy, although unrecorded immune exposures were likely present. The donor tested CMV seronegative and was one of the 352 seronegative cohort members. Each donor provided a peripheral blood sample, and peripheral blood mononuclear cells were used for TCR beta sequencing. Genomic DNA was extracted from the blood cell samples with the Qiagen DNeasy Blood Extraction Kit. At the junction V is shortened by 7 bases and J by 0 bases, with 9 bases in between. The CDR3 sequence holds 13 residues, the cysteine and phenylalanine included. Only the CDR3 part of the read is kept: 39 bases, read in frame from the first base. The germline V gene yields MNHNS for CDR1 and SASEGT for CDR2. This record comes from a study of cytomegalovirus exposure and HLA in healthy donors (dated by TCRdb to 2016 to 2017). Broadly, across the study: An earlier analysis of roughly 570 of the donors reported approximately 280 Gb of sequence data and 117 million unique TCR beta sequences obtained from roughly 180 million T cells. Roughly 300 gigabases of sequencing data and 80 million or so unique TCR sequences were included in an early release covering around 600 HLA-typed donors. Of the roughly 410 genotyped donors, 75% to 85% were placed in the genetic ancestry cluster associated with self-reported Caucasian donors. The study aimed to test whether signatures of past pathogen exposure could be identified by cataloging public T cell receptors. The study profiled the T cell repertoires of fewer than 850 subjects by immunosequencing and related them to cytomegalovirus serostatus. In addition to the first cohort of 500 to 850 subjects, a separate validation cohort of 120 different subjects was used. To predict cytomegalovirus infection status, the study brought together high-throughput TCR immunosequencing, statistical association of individual TCRs with disease status, and machine learning. In a later analysis, previously published TCR beta repertoires from several hundred donors were re-analyzed and high-resolution HLA genotyping was added so that TCR occurrence patterns could be studied. Rather than drawing on any new phenotypic data, the later analysis identified candidate immune exposures from TCR beta sequences and the way those sequences occurred across donors. An earlier analysis of roughly 580 of the donors used high-throughput TCR beta sequencing to judge whether each TCR beta V gene segment behaved as functional or pseudogenic. Donor age, sex, ethnicity and CMV serostatus were compiled together with the repertoire data. A later genetic analysis used genome-wide SNP genotypes for about three fifths of the 666 donors, treating that subset as a discovery cohort. Every discovery cohort repertoire had been produced on one sequencing platform. Class I and class II HLA loci were covered by the typing at four-digit resolution. The number of donors typed differed by locus, with 629-630 for A, B, C, DRB1 and DQB1, 522 for DQA1, nearly 610 for DPA1, and 472 for DPB1. Roughly 5 DR-DQ haplotypes were handled as single units for association and clustering, since linkage in the cohort was strong. Among some 400 genotyped donors of the cohort, an average of approximately 220,000 unique TCR beta nucleotide sequences was sequenced per donor, of which about 18% were non-productive. Summary of the overall study and its limitations: In both the original and validation cohorts, the classifier was reported to diagnose cytomegalovirus status with high specificity and sensitivity. In a later analysis, TCR association rates were found to vary across HLA loci, with the most associated TCRs seen for DRB1 alleles and the fewest for HLA-C alleles. Presence/absence analyses assumed roughly uniform sequencing depth across donors, an assumption that may not hold. The cohort was sequenced for TCR beta chains only, and without alpha or paired-chain data the features that could be detected were limited. A total of roughly 160 TCR beta chains were listed by the study as associated with cytomegalovirus. An earlier analysis of 450 to 750 of the donors showed that most TCR beta V segments appeared in productive rearrangements either about 90% or about 30% of the time, which broadly matched IMGT annotations. Because HLA typing was missing for some donors at each locus, association tests included only the typed subset. Most TCR sequences were observed very rarely across donors, whereas some public TCRs were present in many individuals. In vitro tests confirmed that three of the cytomegalovirus-associated TCR beta chains recognize cytomegalovirus antigens. Over 15 rarely observed V segments, including chromosome 9 orphons, were excluded from the earlier analysis of several hundred of the donors because counts were too low. The authors suggested that the approach could potentially be extended to other disease states and immunological phenotypes. Several of the top co-occurrence clusters appeared to be linked to parvovirus B19, influenza, CMV and Epstein-Barr virus, according to a later analysis. A further reported finding was that TCR beta sequences accurately predicted the HLA-A and HLA-B alleles for most subjects in the first cohort. A later analysis found that most CMV-associated TCR beta chains appeared HLA-restricted, with HLA associations seemingly driven largely by CMV exposure. Compared with equally common non-associated chains, HLA-associated TCR beta chains in a later analysis were more clonally expanded and had lower generation probabilities. When HLA alleles, especially DR and DQ, strongly co-occurred, attributing TCR associations to individual alleles was difficult. The 87-base-pair reads could not distinguish some IMGT-functional V segments, including TRBV6-2 and TRBV6-3, so those segments were excluded. A later genetic analysis associated a missense DCLRE1C variant with V-gene and J-gene trimming of TCR beta chains, and an independent cohort replicated the association. A group of highly shared sequence variants was considered likely to be a technical artifact of the sequencing pipeline. Linkage disequilibrium might explain the correlated functional status among segregating V segments, but an unknown experimental factor could not be excluded. In a later genetic analysis, fewer N-insertions in productive TCRs were reported among donors in an Asian-associated ancestry cluster than the roughly 700-donor mean. CMV serostatus was the only immune exposure information available for the cohort. Specific HLA alleles were associated with 15,000 to 20,000 TCR beta sequences at a false discovery rate of 0.05 in a later analysis.

Sequenced material: PBMCs. This sequence originates from a woman aged 40 to 50 in good health and CMV-seronegative. The rearranged segments are TRBV6-1 and TRBJ1-1, with no confidently assigned D gene. The nucleotides read TGTGCCAGCACCCCCTCCCTGAACACTGAAGCTTTCTTT. The encoded protein is CASTPSLNTEAFF.